Listed here are 5 T cell receptor beta chains from one sample, sequenced in a study of blood T cell repertoires in COVID-19. Repertoires were generated with immunoSEQ multiplex PCR, while TCRdb's copy carries only in-frame clones and drops some. Here the sample spans 80,000 or so clones, over 65% being singletons. Source material: peripheral blood. Receptors were obtained from a man aged 50 or older with active or convalescent COVID-19.

The chain carries TRBV19 and TRBJ1-2, with a possible D match to TRBD1 (5 bases). This CDR3 contains 17 residues. CDR1 and CDR2 from the germline V gene are LNHDA and SQIVND (reference sequence). V lost 0 bases, J lost 6 bases, and 20 bases lay in between. CDR3 DNA: TGTGCCAGTAGTATAGATCTATGGAGGGGAGCTTCGGATGGCTACACCTTC. Translating it yields CASSIDLWRGASDGYTF.

This clone appeared a few times. The J gene is TRBJ1-3, the V gene TRBV12-5; D remains unclear. This CDR3 is 14 amino acids long. Germline-derived CDR1 and CDR2 are LGHNT and FRNRAP. The V and J ends lost 5 bases and 0 bases respectively, with 8 bases between them. The DNA for the CDR3 is TGTGCTAGTGGTGCGGGCCACTCTGGAAACACCATATATTTT. This codes for CASGAGHSGNTIYF.

CDR3 sequence (DNA): TGCGCCAGCACCAAAGTCGATCGGTTTGAGGGGCCCGGGGGTAATTCACCCCTCCACTTT. Its translation is CASTKVDRFEGPGGNSPLHF. V usage is TRBV5-1 and J usage is TRBJ1-6; a possible D gene is TRBD1 (5 bases). The CDR3 length is 20 residues. CDR1 is SGHRS, CDR2 YFSETQ, per germline. Trimming removed 6 bases at V and 6 bases at J, with 31 bases between. The full variable domain, in which reference TRBV5-1 and TRBJ1-6 provide the parts outside the CDR3, is KAGVTQTPRYLIKTRGQQVTLSCSPISGHRSVSWYQQTPGQGLQFLFEYFSETQRNKGNFPGRFSGRQFSNSRSEMNVSTLELGDSALYLCASTKVDRFEGPGGNSPLHFGNGTRLTVT.

The table lists this clone with many counts. This CDR3 is CASSYPGTSGGASTGELFF. As DNA, the CDR3 is TGTGCCAGCAGTTACCCCGGGACTAGCGGGGGGGCCTCCACCGGGGAGCTGTTTTTT. This chain uses TRBV6-2 or TRBV6-3 with TRBJ2-2; 16 bases match TRBD2. Per the germline V gene, CDR1 is MNHEY and CDR2 is SVGEGT. The CDR3 has 19 residues. Trimming took 2 bases from V and 4 from J; bases not matched to a gene: 7.

The rearrangement uses TRBV11-3 and TRBJ2-2; the match to TRBD1 covers 8 bases. The CDR3 runs 16 residues. The germline gives CDR1 SGHNT, CDR2 YENEEA. V lost 5 bases and J lost 4; bases outside the gene matches: 9. CDR3: CASSAPGGYGTGELFF. The CDR3 region has the DNA TGTGCCAGCAGCGCCCCAGGGGGCTATGGCACCGGGGAGCTGTTTTTT.